The T cell receptor beta chain described here comes from a study of T-cell memory formation after mild COVID-19. Overall study results and limits: Contracting clones from day 15 to 85 had balanced CD4/CD8; later expanders favoured CD4+. Certain responding clones were present in pre-infection memory, suggesting participation of cross-reactive memory.

Notes on this clonotype: Its antigen is as yet unknown.

TCRdb re-called the 5' RACE reads with MiXCR, one entry per CDR3 protein. The sample comprises a few hundred thousand distinct CDR3 sequences, 25% to 30% of which are singletons, and 13% rests with the top ten. Specimen: PBMCs or a T cell subset sorted from them (not recorded which). The origin of this receptor is an adult woman who had mild COVID-19 (a few samples of this study predate the infection). Cell type and time point are not known.

CDR3 sequence reads: CASSLGTSGVAYEQYF. The CDR3 bases are TGTGCCAGCAGCTTAGGGACTAGCGGGGTGGCCTACGAGCAGTACTTC. The V gene is TRBV7-2, the J gene TRBJ2-7, with 12 bases matching TRBD2. CDR3 length: 16 amino acids. Unmatched junction bases numbered 3, after V lost 1 base and J lost 2 bases. Germline assignment: CDR1 SGHTA and CDR2 FQGNSA.